Following are 12 T cell receptor beta chains from one sample sequenced in a study of cytomegalovirus exposure and HLA in healthy donors (dated by TCRdb to 2017 to 2019). Receptor amplification or capture employed the immunoSEQ multiplex PCR assay. For the multiplex PCR, a mixture combining 60 forward primers for TCR Vbeta segments and 13 reverse primers for TCR Jbeta segments was used. The table comes from immuneACCESS by way of TCRdb, which keeps in-frame sequences with V and J called. Part of the clones is missing from these tables; in studies checked, under half for an unresolved V gene and the rest for unknown reasons. Within this sample are roughly 140,000 clones, with roughly 80% of them counted one time only. The ten largest make up around 2.9% of the sample. The sample consisted of PBMCs. The receptors shown here come from a female donor in good health and CMV-seronegative.

This clone was seen a single time. The junction departs from the called germline gene at one end, perhaps through a read error. The rearrangement joins TRBV5-1 to TRBJ1-2, with D possibly matching TRBD1 (6 bases). The CDR3 is made up of 16 amino acids. Germline V gene data show CDR1 as SGHRS and CDR2 as YFSETQ. CDR3 DNA: TGCGCCAGCAGCTTGGACAGGGCAATCGGGAAACATGGCTACCCCTTC. Its protein is CASSLDRAIGKHGYPF.

The chain recombines TRBV5-1 with TRBJ1-3; D uncertain. V gave up 4 bases and J gave up 4 bases, with 12 bases separating them. The CDR3 contains 14 residues. Germline CDR1 reads SGHRS; CDR2 reads YFSETQ. Here the CDR3 DNA reads TGCGCCAGCAGCCCGTCAATCGGGGGAAACACCATATATTTT. Translating gives CASSPSIGGNTIYF.

The V and J genes are TRBV5-1 and TRBJ2-7, with TRBD1 as a possible D gene (7 bases). This CDR3 has 14 amino acids. With 0 bases removed from V and 2 bases from J, the gap between germline ends came to 9 bases. From germline, CDR1 is SGHRS and CDR2 YFSETQ. The CDR3: CASSLAGGTYEQYF. The CDR3 nucleotides read TGCGCCAGCAGCTTGGCAGGGGGGACCTACGAGCAGTACTTC.

In regard to this clone: A read error may account for a junction end that differs from germline. The chain has TRBV7-2 and TRBJ1-6, with D tentatively TRBD1 (6 bases). The CDR3 is 14 amino acids. In germline, CDR1 is SGHTA, CDR2 FQGNSA. The DNA for the CDR3 is TGTGCCAGCAGCCCCGGCAACCCGGGACAAGCGGCTTCCTTT. Its translation is CASSPGNPGQAASF.

The rearrangement links TRBV7-2 to TRBJ2-6; 7 nucleotides align to TRBD1. Losses at the gene ends were 5 bases for V and 4 bases for J; bases not matched to a gene: 11. This CDR3 comprises 17 residues. Germline V gene lookup returns CDR1 SGHTA and CDR2 FQGNSA. CDR3 protein: CASSPGDRALGANVLTF. In DNA form, the CDR3 reads TGTGCCAGCAGCCCTGGAGACAGGGCTCTGGGGGCCAACGTCCTGACTTTC.

The V call is TRBV27, the J call TRBJ2-3, with 10 bases identical to TRBD2. This CDR3 region has 17 residues. Per germline, CDR1 MNHEY and CDR2 SMNVEV (reference sequence). J was trimmed by 2 bases and V by 0 bases; bases with no gene match: 5. The CDR3 is CASSLSWLAGATDTQYF. For the CDR3, the DNA is TGTGCCAGCAGTTTATCCTGGCTAGCGGGAGCCACAGATACGCAGTATTTT.

This sequence joins TRBV27 and TRBJ1-1; D not certain. The V end was cut by 3 bases, the J end by 7 bases, with 12 bases between. CDR1 MNHEY and CDR2 SMNVEV come from the germline V gene (reference sequence). The CDR3 runs 13 residues. The CDR3 region is CASSFRVIGEAFF. CDR3 sequence (DNA): TGTGCCAGCAGTTTCCGGGTTATAGGTGAAGCTTTCTTT.

The chain links TRBV30 to TRBJ1-2, with D tentatively TRBD1 (6 bases). The CDR3 contains 15 residues. CDR1 and CDR2 from the germline V gene are GTSNPN and SVGIG (reference sequence). V was clipped by 2 bases and J by 0 bases, with 13 bases between them. The chain's CDR3 is CAWSQGQRSNYGYTF. The DNA of the CDR3 is TGTGCCTGGAGTCAGGGGCAGCGGTCTAACTATGGCTACACCTTC.

The chain uses TRBV7-9 and TRBJ1-6; D gene unclear. Trimming cost V 1 base and J 4 bases, with 5 bases left between them. The germline gives CDR1 SEHNR, CDR2 FQNEAQ (reference sequence). The CDR3 has 14 amino acids. The CDR3 here is CASSLEQYNSPLHF. In DNA form, the CDR3 reads TGTGCCAGCAGCTTAGAACAGTATAATTCACCCCTCCACTTT.

This chain uses TRBV30 with TRBJ1-4, with 9 positions matching TRBD1. Germline CDR1 is GTSNPN and CDR2 is SVGIG (reference sequence). The trim removed 5 bases at V and 1 base at J, leaving 2 bases unmatched. The CDR3 extends over 14 amino acids. CDR3 region: CAWDRGITNEKLFF. In nucleotides, the CDR3 is TGTGCCTGGGACAGGGGGATAACTAATGAAAAACTGTTTTTT. The whole variable domain, filled in from reference TRBV30 and TRBJ1-4, reads SQTIHQWPATLVQPVGSPLSLECTVEGTSNPNLYWYRQAAGRGLQLLFYSVGIGQISSEVPQNLSASRPQDRQFILSSKKLLLSDSGFYLCAWDRGITNEKLFFGSGTQLSVL.

This clone was recorded only once. The genes are TRBV4-1 and TRBJ2-5; D gene uncertain. The CDR3 contains 15 residues. V was clipped by 4 bases and J by 2 bases, with 14 bases between them. The germline CDR1 and CDR2 sequences are MGHRA and YSYEKL. The CDR3 loop is CASSPLKSPQETQYF. Here the CDR3 DNA reads TGCGCCAGCAGCCCGTTAAAATCCCCTCAAGAGACCCAGTACTTC.

The rearrangement links TRBV4-3 to TRBJ1-6; D remains unclear. With 1 base removed from V and 0 bases from J, the gap between germline ends came to 19 bases. The CDR3 contains 20 residues. Germline V lookup: CDR1 LGHNA, CDR2 YSLEER. The CDR3 here is CASSQGQVGGMSSYNSPLHF. CDR3 bases: TGCGCCAGCAGCCAAGGGCAGGTCGGCGGGATGAGCTCCTATAATTCACCCCTCCACTTT.